These 25 T cell receptor beta chains share one sample of origin, sequenced in a study of CD8 T cells in ankylosing spondylitis. TCRdb re-called the 5' RACE reads with MiXCR, one entry per CDR3 protein. The sample holds about 42,000 distinct CDR3 sequences; 2.7% are singletons and the top ten take around 4.5%. Material: blood, either unsorted or a sorted T cell fraction (not recorded which). Receptors originate from a male donor with ankylosing spondylitis or in good health (not recorded which).

There are many counts of this clonotype. The chain carries TRBV9 and TRBJ2-7; D unresolved. The V end lost 0 bases, the J end lost 0 bases, and 7 bases lay between the germline ends. The CDR3 is made up of 14 amino acids. Germline V gene data show CDR1 as SGDLS and CDR2 as YYNGEE. Written as DNA, the CDR3 is TGTGCCAGCAGCGTAGCCAGAAACTCCTACGAGCAGTACTTC. It codes for CASSVARNSYEQYF. Together with reference TRBV9 and TRBJ2-7, the CDR3 gives the full variable domain: DSGVTQTPKHLITATGQRVTLRCSPRSGDLSVYWYQQSLDQGLQFLIQYYNGEERAKGNILERFSAQQFPDLHSELNLSSLELGDSALYFCASSVARNSYEQYFGPGTRLTVT.

This clonotype is medium-sized in the sample. This chain links TRBV9 with TRBJ2-5; D gene ambiguous. Trimming shortened V by 6 bases and J by 3 bases, and 15 bases separated the two germline ends. Looked up from germline, CDR1 is SGDLS and CDR2 is YYNGEE. This CDR3 is 14 amino acids long. The CDR3 sequence: CASNNPGQKETQYF. DNA of the CDR3: TGTGCCAGCAATAACCCCGGGCAAAAAGAGACCCAGTACTTC.

In regard to this clonotype: A much larger clone sits a single nucleotide away, making a read error possible. V is TRBV9 and J is TRBJ1-2; D is unclear. The CDR3 consists of 12 residues. Germline V gives CDR1 SGDLS, CDR2 YYNGEE. This CDR3 reads CGSSSGPYGYTF. The CDR3 nucleotides read TGTGGCAGCAGCTCCGGGCCCTATGGCTACACCTTC.

This clonotype was counted at least ten times. The rearrangement uses TRBV9 and TRBJ1-6; no clear D. The CDR3 is 16 amino acids. The V gene's germline CDR1 is SGDLS and CDR2 YYNGEE. V gave up 6 bases and J gave up 10 bases, with 23 bases separating them. Written as DNA, the CDR3 is TGTGCCAGCAACGATCTGCCTGGTGGAAACCCATCACCCCTCCACTTT. This codes for CASNDLPGGNPSPLHF.

This clonotype was recorded at least ten times. This rearrangement joins TRBV9 to TRBJ2-7; D not resolved. CDR3 length: 14 residues. Germline assignment: CDR1 SGDLS and CDR2 YYNGEE. V dropped 4 bases and J dropped 1 base, with 12 bases sitting between them. The CDR3 loop is CASSPGPLSYEQYF. The CDR3 region has the DNA TGTGCCAGCAGCCCCGGACCCTTGTCCTACGAGCAGTACTTC.

This clonotype appeared many times. This chain uses TRBV9 with TRBJ2-1, with D uncertain. The germline V gene has CDR1 SGDLS and CDR2 YYNGEE. V lost 3 bases, J lost 0 bases, and 13 bases lay in between. This CDR3 contains 16 residues. CDR3 residues: CASSATVLSSYNEQFF. CDR3 bases: TGTGCCAGCAGCGCAACTGTGTTGAGCTCCTACAATGAGCAGTTCTTC.

This clonotype was found many times. V gene TRBV9 combines with J gene TRBJ2-5, with D tentatively TRBD1 (7 bases). CDR3 length equals 13 residues. V lost 3 bases and J 5 bases, leaving 11 bases between the germline ends. Germline-derived CDR1 and CDR2 are SGDLS and YYNGEE. Written as DNA, the CDR3 is TGTGCCAGCAGCGCGACAGGGAGGGAGACCCAGTACTTC. The encoded protein is CASSATGRETQYF.

This clonotype appeared many times. The chain links TRBV9 to TRBJ1-2; D unclear. The germline V gene has CDR1 SGDLS and CDR2 YYNGEE. The CDR3 loop spans 13 amino acids. Trimming took off 4 bases at V and 4 bases at J, with 11 bases between the two ends. CDR3 amino acids: CASSPTVIYGYTF. CDR3 DNA: TGTGCCAGCAGCCCGACCGTCATCTATGGCTACACCTTC.

This clonotype was picked up many times. The J gene is TRBJ2-7, the V gene TRBV9, with 9 nucleotides matching TRBD2. The CDR3 extends over 17 amino acids. Germline CDR1 is SGDLS and CDR2 is YYNGEE. Trimming took 0 bases from V and 0 from J; bases not matched to a gene: 7. CDR3 residues: CASSVDSAGGSSYEQYF. The DNA of the CDR3 is TGTGCCAGCAGCGTAGATTCAGCGGGAGGTAGCTCCTACGAGCAGTACTTC.

This clonotype was seen ten or more times. This sequence joins TRBV9 and TRBJ2-1; D not resolved. The CDR3 extends over 15 amino acids. Germline V CDR1 and CDR2: SGDLS, YYNGEE. V was pared by 3 bases and J by 1 base, with 11 bases between. In nucleotides, the CDR3 is TGTGCCAGCAGCGCCAACGGGCGATCCTACAATGAGCAGTTCTTC. Protein: CASSANGRSYNEQFF.

This clonotype was found many times. The rearrangement uses TRBV9 and TRBJ2-5; 9 bases line up with TRBD1. Per the germline V gene, CDR1 is SGDLS and CDR2 is YYNGEE. This CDR3 contains 16 residues. V was pared by 0 bases and J by 5 bases, with 8 bases of the junction left unmatched. Here the CDR3 DNA reads TGTGCCAGCAGCGTAGGGTTGGGGGACAGGGTTGAGACCCAGTACTTC. Translation gives CASSVGLGDRVETQYF.

This clonotype has ten or more counts. The chain employs TRBV9 and TRBJ1-3, with D possibly matching TRBD1 (5 bases). The germline V gene encodes CDR1 SGDLS and CDR2 YYNGEE. Trimming took 3 bases from V and 0 from J, leaving 16 bases between them. There are 17 residues in the CDR3. CDR3 loop: CASSAAGGERSGNTIYF. CDR3 bases: TGTGCCAGCAGCGCCGCCGGGGGGGAACGCTCTGGAAACACCATATATTTT.

With respect to this clonotype: It may be a read error: a sequence one base away is much more abundant. The V gene is TRBV9, the J gene TRBJ2-5, with 8 nucleotides matching TRBD1. The germline V gene encodes CDR1 SGDLS and CDR2 YYNGEE. Unmatched junction bases numbered 5, after V lost 0 bases and J lost 4 bases. The CDR3 is made up of 15 amino acids. The CDR3 region has the DNA TGTGCCAGCAGCGTAGGGAGGCAGGGGGCAGAGACCCAGTACTTC. This codes for CASSVGRQGAETQYF. Variable domain in full (rest from reference TRBV9 and TRBJ2-5): DSGVTQTPKHLITATGQRVTLRCSPRSGDLSVYWYQQSLDQGLQFLIQYYNGEERAKGNILERFSAQQFPDLHSELNLSSLELGDSALYFCASSVGRQGAETQYFGPGTRLLVL.

This clonotype has ten or more counts. The chain is built from TRBV9 and TRBJ2-5; D perhaps matches TRBD1 (6 bases). CDR1 is SGDLS, CDR2 YYNGEE, per germline. The CDR3 is 15 amino acids. Trimming removed 0 bases at V and 2 bases at J, with 11 bases between. CDR3 region: CASSVGGQGQETQYF. The CDR3 bases are TGTGCCAGCAGCGTAGGGGGGCAGGGTCAAGAGACCCAGTACTTC.

This clonotype was counted only a few times. The chain joins TRBV27 to TRBJ2-7, with 8 bases lining up with TRBD2. V trimming: 4 bases; J trimming: 6 bases; junction bases outside the gene matches: 17. Germline assignment: CDR1 MNHEY and CDR2 SMNVEV (reference sequence). The CDR3 is 17 amino acids. CDR3 DNA sequence: TGTGCCAGCAGTTCCTCTTCCGGGACTAGTAAAGTCAGCGAGCAGTACTTC. Its translation: CASSSSSGTSKVSEQYF.

This clonotype has ten or more counts. V is TRBV9 and J is TRBJ2-3; 13 bases line up with TRBD2. Looked up from germline, CDR1 is SGDLS and CDR2 is YYNGEE. V gave up 3 bases and J gave up 3 bases; unmatched junction bases: 1. This CDR3 contains 15 residues. The CDR3 sequence: CASSEGLAGTDTQYF. The CDR3 bases are TGTGCCAGCAGCGAGGGACTAGCGGGGACAGATACGCAGTATTTT.

In its sample, this clonotype was seen many times. V gene TRBV9 combines with J gene TRBJ2-7; a weak D match, TRBD2 (6 bases). The CDR3 length is 16 residues. Germline CDR1 is SGDLS and CDR2 is YYNGEE. V lost 4 bases and J lost 2, with 19 bases in between. The CDR3 reads CASSPAGTKIPYEQYF. CDR3 sequence (DNA): TGTGCCAGCAGCCCGGCGGGGACGAAGATTCCCTACGAGCAGTACTTC.

This clonotype was counted at least ten times. The chain recombines TRBV9 with TRBJ2-1; no definite D call. Deletions cut 3 bases from V and 0 bases from J, with 13 bases between. Germline assignment: CDR1 SGDLS and CDR2 YYNGEE. This CDR3 has 16 amino acids. CDR3 DNA sequence: TGTGCCAGCAGCGCTTTGGTCGATAGCTCCTACAATGAGCAGTTCTTC. Its translation is CASSALVDSSYNEQFF.

There are many counts of this clonotype. This rearrangement joins TRBV9 to TRBJ1-1; D not certain. Germline V lookup: CDR1 SGDLS, CDR2 YYNGEE. The V end was cut by 0 bases, the J end by 0 bases, with 12 bases between. The CDR3 runs 16 residues. In DNA form, the CDR3 reads TGTGCCAGCAGCGTAGAGTCAGAGGGTATGAACACTGAAGCTTTCTTT. Translation gives CASSVESEGMNTEAFF. The complete variable domain, with remaining parts taken from reference TRBV9 and TRBJ1-1, reads DSGVTQTPKHLITATGQRVTLRCSPRSGDLSVYWYQQSLDQGLQFLIQYYNGEERAKGNILERFSAQQFPDLHSELNLSSLELGDSALYFCASSVESEGMNTEAFFGQGTRLTVV.

This clonotype was found a few times. The rearrangement links TRBV9 to TRBJ2-1; 9 bases are shared with TRBD1. The CDR3 covers 16 residues. The J segment lost 2 bases and the V segment lost 4 bases, leaving 7 bases of the junction unmatched. Germline CDR1 is SGDLS and CDR2 is YYNGEE. In DNA form, the CDR3 reads TGTGCCAGCAGCTCCAGGGACAGGGCCCCCTACAATGAGCAGTTCTTC. Protein: CASSSRDRAPYNEQFF.

Ten or more counts support this clonotype. The chain carries TRBV9 and TRBJ1-1; possibly TRBD1 for D (5 bases). The V and J ends lost 0 bases and 1 base respectively, with 10 bases between them. The CDR3 is 15 amino acids. CDR1 SGDLS and CDR2 YYNGEE come from the germline V gene. Here the CDR3 DNA reads TGTGCCAGCAGCGTAGAGGGGCGCGGGAACACTGAAGCTTTCTTT. This sequence encodes CASSVEGRGNTEAFF.

This clonotype was counted at least ten times. The rearrangement links TRBV9 to TRBJ1-3; D not certain. Trimming pared 10 bases from V and 1 base from J, leaving 9 bases between. The length of the CDR3 is 12 residues. Germline V gives CDR1 SGDLS, CDR2 YYNGEE. CDR3 region: CASTRSGNTIYF. In nucleotides, the CDR3 is TGTGCCTCGACCCGATCTGGAAACACCATATATTTT.

This clonotype was picked up a small number of times. The chain has TRBV9 and TRBJ2-1, with no clear D. CDR3 length: 15 residues. V was clipped by 0 bases and J by 4 bases, with 11 bases between them. Germline CDR1 SGDLS, CDR2 YYNGEE. This CDR3 reads CASSVADQVYNEQFF. For the CDR3, the DNA is TGTGCCAGCAGCGTAGCAGACCAGGTTTACAATGAGCAGTTCTTC.

This clonotype has a count of ten or more. This chain links TRBV25-1 with TRBJ1-2; maybe TRBD1 (5 bases). V dropped 11 bases and J dropped 3 bases, with 31 bases sitting between them. CDR3 length: 18 amino acids. Per the germline V gene, CDR1 is MGHDK and CDR2 is SYGVNS. The CDR3 sequence: CAGSRPNRDRTKDYGYTF. CDR3 coding DNA: TGTGCCGGATCCAGGCCTAACCGGGACCGGACCAAAGACTATGGCTACACCTTC.

This clonotype was counted many times. The chain has TRBV9 and TRBJ1-4; 7 nucleotides match TRBD1. The germline V gene has CDR1 SGDLS and CDR2 YYNGEE. With 3 bases clipped from V and 7 bases from J, the junction kept 6 bases outside the gene matches. The CDR3 has 14 amino acids. The CDR3 reads CASSASGGGEKLFF. In DNA form, the CDR3 reads TGTGCCAGCAGCGCCTCAGGGGGAGGTGAAAAACTGTTTTTT. Full variable domain (remainder filled in from reference TRBV9 and TRBJ1-4): DSGVTQTPKHLITATGQRVTLRCSPRSGDLSVYWYQQSLDQGLQFLIQYYNGEERAKGNILERFSAQQFPDLHSELNLSSLELGDSALYFCASSASGGGEKLFFGSGTQLSVL.